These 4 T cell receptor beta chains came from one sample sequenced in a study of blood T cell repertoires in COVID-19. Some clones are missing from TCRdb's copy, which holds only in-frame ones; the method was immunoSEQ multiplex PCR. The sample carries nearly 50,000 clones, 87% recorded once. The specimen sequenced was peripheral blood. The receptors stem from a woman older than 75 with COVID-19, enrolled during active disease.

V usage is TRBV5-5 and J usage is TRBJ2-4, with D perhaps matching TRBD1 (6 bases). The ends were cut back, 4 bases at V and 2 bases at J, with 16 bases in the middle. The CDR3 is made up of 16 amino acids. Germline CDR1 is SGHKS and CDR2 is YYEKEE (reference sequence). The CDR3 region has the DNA TGTGCCAGCAGCCCACCGGGGCAGGGGACCAAAAACATTCAGTACTTC. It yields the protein CASSPPGQGTKNIQYF.

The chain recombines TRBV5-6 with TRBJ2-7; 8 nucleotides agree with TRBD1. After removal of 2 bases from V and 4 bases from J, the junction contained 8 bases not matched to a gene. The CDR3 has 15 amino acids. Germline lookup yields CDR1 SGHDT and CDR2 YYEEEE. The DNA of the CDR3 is TGTGCCAGCAGCTTAATCGGGACAGGAGTATACGAGCAGTACTTC. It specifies CASSLIGTGVYEQYF.

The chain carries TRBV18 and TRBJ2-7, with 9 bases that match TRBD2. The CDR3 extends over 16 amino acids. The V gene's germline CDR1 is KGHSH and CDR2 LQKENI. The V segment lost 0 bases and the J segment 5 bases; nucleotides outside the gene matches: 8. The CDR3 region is CASSPPGTSRSHEQYF. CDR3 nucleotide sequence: TGTGCCAGCTCACCACCTGGGACTAGCAGGTCCCACGAGCAGTACTTC.

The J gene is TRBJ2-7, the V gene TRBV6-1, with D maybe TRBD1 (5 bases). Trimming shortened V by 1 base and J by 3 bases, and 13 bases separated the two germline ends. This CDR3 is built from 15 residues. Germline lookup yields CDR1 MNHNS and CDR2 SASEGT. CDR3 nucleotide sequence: TGTGCCAGCAGTGAAGGGACACAAATCTACTACGAGCAGTACTTC. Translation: CASSEGTQIYYEQYF.